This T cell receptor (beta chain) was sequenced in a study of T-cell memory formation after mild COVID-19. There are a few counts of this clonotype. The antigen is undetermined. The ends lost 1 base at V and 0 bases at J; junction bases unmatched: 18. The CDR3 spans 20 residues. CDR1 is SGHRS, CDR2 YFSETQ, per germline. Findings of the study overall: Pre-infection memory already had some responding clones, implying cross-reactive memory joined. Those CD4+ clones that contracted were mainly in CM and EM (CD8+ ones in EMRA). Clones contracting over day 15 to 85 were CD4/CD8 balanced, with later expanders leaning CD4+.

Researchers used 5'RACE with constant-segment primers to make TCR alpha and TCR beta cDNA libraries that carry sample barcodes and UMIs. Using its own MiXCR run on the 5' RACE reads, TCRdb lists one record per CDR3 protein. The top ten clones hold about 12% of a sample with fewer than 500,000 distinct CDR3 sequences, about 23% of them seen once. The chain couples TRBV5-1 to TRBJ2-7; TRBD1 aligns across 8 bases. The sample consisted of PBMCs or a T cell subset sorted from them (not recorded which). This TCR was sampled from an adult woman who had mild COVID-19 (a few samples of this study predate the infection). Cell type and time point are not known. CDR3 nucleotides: TGCGCCAGCAGCTTGCTCGTTCGGGACAGGACGCAAAGGAGCTCCTACGAGCAGTACTTC. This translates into CASSLLVRDRTQRSSYEQYF.